Presented here are 15 T cell receptor beta chains from one specimen sequenced in a study of vaccination and CD4 T cells after COVID-19 (dated by TCRdb to 2022 to 2024). The time point label corresponds to: late sampling 161 to 241 days after vaccination in a few convalescent patients. What the treatment or condition label conveys for this sample: roughly 11-day PBMC culture with coronavirus spike peptide pools or control peptides (ViraFEST assay). Library creation used PCR. Sequencing was performed on an Illumina iSeq 100. TCR sequencing of DNA from cultured CD4+ T cells used the Oncomine TCR Beta short-read assay at the Johns Hopkins FTIC core. Clones were called with MiXCR by TCRdb after fastp trimmed the public reads at Q25, and only in-frame beta chains were retained. When rows share a CDR3 protein, they turn into one entry using the most common DNA and genes. Within this sample are around 20,000 distinct CDR3 sequences, with about two fifths of them counted one time only. Jointly, the top ten make up just under 30% of the sample.

These receptors lack a known antigen. The specimen comprised CD4+ T cells from blood, cultured in vitro, sampled about 7 months after SARS-CoV-2 vaccination. These receptors were collected from a human donor who had recovered from COVID-19.

Of note for this clonotype: As the CDR3 is not closed by the conserved phenylalanine or tryptophan, this likely results from a read error. V and J are TRBV7-6 and TRBJ2-7; 8 nucleotides match TRBD1. Per germline, CDR1 SGHVS and CDR2 FNYEAQ. V lost 5 bases and J lost 6; bases outside the gene matches: 9. CDR3 length: 14 amino acids. Here the CDR3 DNA reads TGTGCCAGCAGCCAACAACCGACAGGGGTCGAGCAGTACTGC. This codes for CASSQQPTGVEQYC.

The sample holds a few counts of this clonotype. This chain connects TRBV7-9 to TRBJ1-1, with a weak D call TRBD1 (5 bases). The CDR3 has 15 amino acids. The germline CDR1 and CDR2 sequences are SEHNR and FQNEAQ (reference sequence). V was clipped by 3 bases and J by 3 bases, with 14 bases between them. DNA for the CDR3: TGTGCCAGCAGCTTCGTTTCGGGAGGGGACACTGAAGCTTTCTTT. It specifies CASSFVSGGDTEAFF.

This clonotype came up a few times. The chain joins TRBV20-1 to TRBJ2-1; 7 bases are shared with TRBD2. The germline gives CDR1 DFQATT, CDR2 SNEGSKA (reference sequence). The V segment lost 3 bases and the J segment 8 bases; nucleotides outside the gene matches: 16. The CDR3 covers 16 residues. The DNA for the CDR3 is TGCAGTGCTAGTGGCCAAGCGGGATCCCCGCGGGATGAGCAGTTCTTC. Translating gives CSASGQAGSPRDEQFF.

The table lists this clonotype with a few counts. J is TRBJ1-2 and V is TRBV7-9; the match to TRBD1 covers 9 bases. The CDR3 runs to 15 residues. The ends lost 7 bases at V and 5 bases at J; junction bases unmatched: 11. Germline V gene sequence: CDR1 SEHNR, CDR2 FQNEAQ (reference sequence). DNA for the CDR3: TGTGCCAGCACCGAATGGGACAGGGTAGGGTATGGCTACACCTTC. This gives the protein CASTEWDRVGYGYTF.

The chain uses TRBV24-1 and TRBJ1-5, with D uncertain. Germline V lookup: CDR1 KGHDR, CDR2 SFDVKD. The CDR3 contains 13 residues. Trimming left V 3 bases short and J 4 bases short, with 6 bases between. CDR3 residues: CATSDRQNQPQHF. CDR3 nucleotides: TGTGCCACCAGTGATCGTCAGAATCAGCCCCAGCATTTT.

This clonotype was counted between two and nine times. The chain is built from TRBV7-8 and TRBJ2-1; TRBD2 matches at 8 bases. V gave up 11 bases and J gave up 6 bases; unmatched junction bases: 15. Germline V gene lookup returns CDR1 SGHVS and CDR2 FQNEAQ. CDR3 length: 15 residues. CDR3 region: CAASGWSGSSNEQFF. Written as DNA, the CDR3 is TGTGCCGCCTCGGGATGGAGCGGGAGTTCCAATGAGCAGTTCTTC.

The rearrangement uses TRBV6-2 or TRBV6-3 and TRBJ2-7; perhaps TRBD2 as D (5 bases). V was trimmed by 7 bases and J by 7 bases, leaving 11 bases between them. In germline, CDR1 is MNHEY, CDR2 SVGEGT. The CDR3 is 11 amino acids. The CDR3 is CASTYRGEQYF. The DNA for the CDR3 is TGTGCCAGCACCTACCGAGGGGAGCAGTACTTC.

The chain uses TRBV20-1 and TRBJ1-5; maybe TRBD1 (5 bases). The CDR3 contains 12 residues. V lost 3 bases and J lost 9, with 12 bases in between. Germline-derived CDR1 and CDR2 are DFQATT and SNEGSKA (reference sequence). CDR3 residues: CSASGGVGPQHF. The CDR3 nucleotides are TGCAGTGCTAGCGGGGGGGTTGGGCCCCAGCATTTT.

This clonotype came up a few times. V gene TRBV4-1 combines with J gene TRBJ1-5; a weak D match, TRBD1 (5 bases). CDR1 MGHRA and CDR2 YSYEKL come from the germline V gene. The CDR3 is made up of 16 amino acids. V gave up 4 bases and J gave up 2 bases, with 15 bases separating them. Here the CDR3 DNA reads TGCGCCAGCAGCCCTCACCTGGAGGGGCGCAATCAGCCCCAGCATTTT. Translated: CASSPHLEGRNQPQHF.

V gene TRBV2 combines with J gene TRBJ2-3; no clear D gene. The CDR3 has 14 amino acids. CDR1 is SNHLY, CDR2 FYNNEI, per germline. V lost 7 bases and J lost 4, with 15 bases in between. DNA of the CDR3: TGTGCCAGCACTTTCCCGGCGGCGGCAGATACGCAGTATTTT. It is translated as CASTFPAAADTQYF.

This clonotype was observed a single time. V is TRBV15 and J is TRBJ2-1; D might be TRBD2 (6 bases). In germline, CDR1 is LNHNV, CDR2 YYDKDF (reference sequence). CDR3 length equals 16 residues. The V gene lost 2 bases and the J gene lost 7 bases, with 18 bases spanning the gap. This chain's CDR3 is CATSRTLGRYRNEQFF. CDR3 sequence (DNA): TGTGCCACCAGCAGAACGTTAGGGAGGTACCGGAATGAGCAGTTCTTC.

The rearrangement joins TRBV19 to TRBJ2-3, with 10 bases aligning to TRBD2. This CDR3 has 16 residues. Germline V gene sequence: CDR1 LNHDA, CDR2 SQIVND (reference sequence). J was trimmed by 4 bases and V by 5 bases; bases with no gene match: 9. CDR3 loop: CASSLRLAGGPDTQYF. The CDR3 DNA reads as TGTGCCAGTAGTCTGAGACTAGCGGGCGGCCCAGATACGCAGTATTTT.

The sample holds a few counts of this clonotype. The V call is TRBV20-1, the J call TRBJ1-5; D may be TRBD1 (6 bases). The V end was cut by 5 bases, the J end by 11 bases, with 28 bases between. The CDR3 consists of 16 residues. Germline CDR1 reads DFQATT; CDR2 reads SNEGSKA (reference sequence). The CDR3 reads CSALGGKGTKGLAQHF. CDR3 DNA: TGCAGTGCTCTAGGGGGGAAGGGGACGAAGGGTCTAGCCCAGCATTTT.

The chain carries TRBV7-6 and TRBJ1-1; the D gene is possibly TRBD1 (5 bases). The CDR3 is 14 amino acids. The V gene's germline CDR1 is SGHVS and CDR2 FNYEAQ. The V end was cut by 5 bases, the J end by 0 bases, with 10 bases between. CDR3 sequence: CASSITGLNTEAFF. For the CDR3, the DNA is TGTGCCAGCAGCATAACAGGATTGAACACTGAAGCTTTCTTT.

This sequence joins TRBV5-4 and TRBJ1-2; 9 bases line up with TRBD1. With 4 bases clipped from V and 1 base from J, the junction kept 8 bases outside the gene matches. The CDR3 length is 16 residues. CDR1 is SGHNT and CDR2 is YYREEE in the germline V gene (reference sequence). For the CDR3, the DNA is TGTGCCAGCAGCCCGGGGGGGACAGGGTTTAACTATGGCTACACCTTC. This sequence encodes CASSPGGTGFNYGYTF.